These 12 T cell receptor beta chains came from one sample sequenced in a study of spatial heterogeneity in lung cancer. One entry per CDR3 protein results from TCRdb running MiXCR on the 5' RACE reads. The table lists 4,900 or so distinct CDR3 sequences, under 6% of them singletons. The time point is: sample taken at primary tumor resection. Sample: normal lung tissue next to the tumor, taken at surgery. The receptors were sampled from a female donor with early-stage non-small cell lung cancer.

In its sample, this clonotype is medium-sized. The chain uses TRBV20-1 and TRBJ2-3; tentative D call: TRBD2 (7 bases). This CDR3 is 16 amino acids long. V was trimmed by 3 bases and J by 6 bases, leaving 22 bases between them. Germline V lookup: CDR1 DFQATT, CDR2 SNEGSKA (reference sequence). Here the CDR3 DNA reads TGCAGTGCTAGCGCACAGTTTGCGGGGGCTAGGGATACGCAGTATTTT. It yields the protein CSASAQFAGARDTQYF.

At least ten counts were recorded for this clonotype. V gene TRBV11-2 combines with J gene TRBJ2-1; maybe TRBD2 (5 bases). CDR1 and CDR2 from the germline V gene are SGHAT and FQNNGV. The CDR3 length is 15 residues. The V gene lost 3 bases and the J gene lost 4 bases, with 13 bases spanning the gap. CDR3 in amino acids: CASSLRVIVYNEQFF. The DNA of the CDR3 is TGTGCCAGCAGCTTGCGGGTTATAGTGTACAATGAGCAGTTCTTC.

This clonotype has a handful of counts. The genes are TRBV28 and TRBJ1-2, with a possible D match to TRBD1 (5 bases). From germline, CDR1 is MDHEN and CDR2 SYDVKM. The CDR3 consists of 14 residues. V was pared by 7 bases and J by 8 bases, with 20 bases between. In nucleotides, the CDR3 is TGTGCCAGCACCAGGTGGGGGTCGGAGGAAGGCTACACCTTC. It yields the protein CASTRWGSEEGYTF.

The CDR3 loop is CASSPMQTYEQYF. In nucleotides, the CDR3 is TGTGCCAGCAGCCCGATGCAAACCTACGAGCAGTACTTC. V and J are TRBV14 and TRBJ2-7, with D unresolved. The CDR3 runs 13 residues. V lost 4 bases and J 2 bases, leaving 9 bases between the germline ends. CDR1 SGHDN and CDR2 FVKESK come from the germline V gene.

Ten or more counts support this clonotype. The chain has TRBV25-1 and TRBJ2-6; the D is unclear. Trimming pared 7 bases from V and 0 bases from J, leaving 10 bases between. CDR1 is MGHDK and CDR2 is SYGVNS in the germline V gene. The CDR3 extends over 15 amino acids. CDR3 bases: TGTGCCAGCACTCCCTCCCGCTCTGGGGCCAACGTCCTGACTTTC. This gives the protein CASTPSRSGANVLTF.

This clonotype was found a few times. CDR3 residues: CASSPGPQETQYF. In DNA, the CDR3 is TGTGCCAGCTCACCAGGGCCCCAAGAGACCCAGTACTTC. This chain links TRBV18 with TRBJ2-5; D is unclear. In germline, CDR1 is KGHSH, CDR2 LQKENI. The CDR3 sequence is 13 residues long. V lost 2 bases to trimming and J lost 1 base, with 5 bases between them.

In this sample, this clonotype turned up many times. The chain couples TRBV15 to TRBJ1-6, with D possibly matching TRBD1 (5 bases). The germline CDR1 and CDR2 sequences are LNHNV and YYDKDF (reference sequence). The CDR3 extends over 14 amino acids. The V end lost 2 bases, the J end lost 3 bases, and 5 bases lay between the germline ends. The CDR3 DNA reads TGTGCCACCAGCAGACAGGGCTATAATTCACCCCTCCACTTT. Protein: CATSRQGYNSPLHF.

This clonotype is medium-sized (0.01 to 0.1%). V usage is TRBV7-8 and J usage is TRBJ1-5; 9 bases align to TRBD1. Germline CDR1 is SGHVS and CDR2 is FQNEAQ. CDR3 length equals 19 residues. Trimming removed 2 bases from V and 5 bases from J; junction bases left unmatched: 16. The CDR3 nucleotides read TGTGCCAGCAGCTTAATCCCGAACTTGGGACAGGGAAACGATCAGCCCCAGCATTTT. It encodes CASSLIPNLGQGNDQPQHF.

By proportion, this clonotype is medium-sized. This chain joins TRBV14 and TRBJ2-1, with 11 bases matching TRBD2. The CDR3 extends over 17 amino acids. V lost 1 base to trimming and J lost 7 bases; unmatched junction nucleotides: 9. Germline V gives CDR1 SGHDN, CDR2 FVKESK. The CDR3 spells CASSQAFTSGRKNEQFF. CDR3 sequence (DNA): TGTGCCAGCAGCCAAGCGTTTACTAGCGGGAGAAAGAATGAGCAGTTCTTC.

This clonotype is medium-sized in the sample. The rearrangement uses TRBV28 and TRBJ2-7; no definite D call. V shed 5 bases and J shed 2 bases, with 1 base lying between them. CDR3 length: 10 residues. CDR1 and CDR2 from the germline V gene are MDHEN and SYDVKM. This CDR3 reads CASSAYEQYF. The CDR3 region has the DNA TGTGCCAGCAGTGCCTACGAGCAGTACTTC.

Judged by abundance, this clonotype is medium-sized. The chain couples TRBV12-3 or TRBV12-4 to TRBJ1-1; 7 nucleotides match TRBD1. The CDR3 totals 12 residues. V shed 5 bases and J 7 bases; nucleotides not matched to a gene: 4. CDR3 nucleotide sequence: TGTGCCAGCAGTCTAGGACAGGTTGAAGCTTTCTTT. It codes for CASSLGQVEAFF.

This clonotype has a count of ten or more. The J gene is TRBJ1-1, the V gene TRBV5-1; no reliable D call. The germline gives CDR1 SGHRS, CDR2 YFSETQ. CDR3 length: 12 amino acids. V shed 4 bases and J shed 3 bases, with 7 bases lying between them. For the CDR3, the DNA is TGCGCCAGCAGCCGGGTCGACACTGAAGCTTTCTTT. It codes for CASSRVDTEAFF.